This T cell receptor beta chain is from a study of T-cell reconstitution after alpha-beta-depleted transplantation in children. A library of TCRbeta sequences, prepared with unique molecular identifiers, was generated. TCRdb re-derived calls from the PCR reads in MiXCR, one entry per CDR3 protein. The profile covers about 640,000 distinct CDR3 sequences, with 16% appearing a single time and over 0.95% taken by the ten largest. Germline CDR1 is MDHEN and CDR2 is SYDVKM. The CDR3 contains 16 residues. V lost 2 bases and J 9 bases, leaving 21 bases between the germline ends. Sequenced material: PBMCs from the stem cell graft donor, taken from the stem cell graft. The receptor was derived from a human donor who donated a stem cell graft to a child with acute myeloid leukemia. This rearrangement joins TRBV28 to TRBJ2-3, with D perhaps given as TRBD1 or TRBD2 (5 bases each). The CDR3 DNA sequence: TGTGCCAGCAGTTTAAGGGGTAGTGAGGGCGGTGTAACGCAGTATTTT. Amino acid sequence: CASSLRGSEGGVTQYF.